This T cell receptor (beta chain) was sequenced during a study of graft-versus-host responses after intestinal transplantation. Study-level points and caveats: Graft-donor T cell macrochimerism in patients accompanied high graft-versus-host to host-versus-graft clonal ratios in allografts.

The table came from immunoSEQ multiplex PCR; TCRdb's copy has only in-frame clones and leaves some out. The sample includes 70,000 or so clones, 75% to 90% seen only once; the top ten take 0.39%. V lost 6 bases, J lost 4 bases, and 15 bases lay in between. The CDR3 has 14 amino acids. In germline, CDR1 is MNHNY, CDR2 SVGAGI (reference sequence). About this clone itself: Its antigen is currently unknown.

The V and J genes are TRBV6-6 and TRBJ1-2; no clear D. This specimen consisted of unstimulated CD4+ T cells sorted from spleen or lymph node cells, obtained before transplant. The clonotype was recovered from a human donor who was the organ donor for an intestinal transplant. The CDR3 region has the DNA TGTGCCAGCAGGACCCGGGGTTACGGCTATGGCTACACCTTC. It codes for CASRTRGYGYGYTF.